Sequencing of this T cell receptor beta chain was carried out in a study of shared clonotypes between healthy human individuals. As for the study in general: Each donor's CD8 memory used one plate, CD8 naive two, each CD4 subset three. Whole-study results and caveats: Represented diversity, genetic and exposure-history alike, was limited by few donors.

Only in-frame clones appear in the TCRdb table, and some are missing; sequencing was by immunoSEQ multiplex PCR. The top ten hold roughly 1.8% of the sample, which has under 850,000 clones, 55% to 80% seen once. With 2 bases clipped from V and 5 bases from J, the junction kept 2 bases outside the gene matches. Per the germline V gene, CDR1 is MDHEN and CDR2 is SYDVKM. CDR3 length: 17 amino acids. Comments on this clone: What it recognizes is unknown.

This receptor was obtained from a woman in her 30s in good health. This rearrangement joins TRBV28 to TRBJ2-2; 16 bases are a match to TRBD2. The sequenced material came from memory CD4+ T cells sorted from blood. Subset given: CD45RA-negative fraction. The CDR3 nucleotides read TGTGCCAGCAGTTTAGCGGGACTAGCGGGAGGGACCGGGGAGCTGTTTTTT. The encoded protein is CASSLAGLAGGTGELFF. Variable domain in full (rest from reference TRBV28 and TRBJ2-2): DVKVTQSSRYLVKRTGEKVFLECVQDMDHENMFWYRQDPGLGLRLIYFSYDVKMKEKGDIPEGYSVSREKKERFSLILESASTNQTSMYLCASSLAGLAGGTGELFFGEGSRLTVL.